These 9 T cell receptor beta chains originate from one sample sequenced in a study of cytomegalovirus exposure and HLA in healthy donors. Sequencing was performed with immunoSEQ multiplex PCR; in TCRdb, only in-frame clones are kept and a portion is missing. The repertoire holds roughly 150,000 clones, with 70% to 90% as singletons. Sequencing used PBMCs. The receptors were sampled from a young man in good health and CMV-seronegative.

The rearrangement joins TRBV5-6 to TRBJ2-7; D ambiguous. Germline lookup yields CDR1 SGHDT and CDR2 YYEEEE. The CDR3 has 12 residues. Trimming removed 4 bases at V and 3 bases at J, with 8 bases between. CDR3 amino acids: CASSRLGYEQYV. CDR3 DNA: TGTGCCAGCAGCCGTCTGGGCTACGAGCAGTACGTC.

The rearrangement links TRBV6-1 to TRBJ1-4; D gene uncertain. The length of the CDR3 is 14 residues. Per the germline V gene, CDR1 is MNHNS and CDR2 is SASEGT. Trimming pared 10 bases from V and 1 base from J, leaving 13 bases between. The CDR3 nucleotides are TGTGCCACCGGAGGGATTAAAACTAATGAAAAACTGTTTTTT. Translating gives CATGGIKTNEKLFF.

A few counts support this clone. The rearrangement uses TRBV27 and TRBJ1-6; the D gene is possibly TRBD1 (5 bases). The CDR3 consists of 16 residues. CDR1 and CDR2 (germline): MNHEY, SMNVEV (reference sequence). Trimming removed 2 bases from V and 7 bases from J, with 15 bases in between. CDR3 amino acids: CASSLSGADWNSPLHF. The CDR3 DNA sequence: TGTGCCAGCAGTTTAAGTGGGGCCGATTGGAATTCACCCCTCCACTTT.

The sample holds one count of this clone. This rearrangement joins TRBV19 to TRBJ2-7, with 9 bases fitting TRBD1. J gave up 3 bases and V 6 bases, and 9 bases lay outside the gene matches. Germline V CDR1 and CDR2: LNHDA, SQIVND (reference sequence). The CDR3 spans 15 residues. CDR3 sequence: CASRSPGQGNYEQYF. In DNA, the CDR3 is TGTGCCAGTAGATCCCCGGGACAGGGTAACTACGAGCAGTACTTC.

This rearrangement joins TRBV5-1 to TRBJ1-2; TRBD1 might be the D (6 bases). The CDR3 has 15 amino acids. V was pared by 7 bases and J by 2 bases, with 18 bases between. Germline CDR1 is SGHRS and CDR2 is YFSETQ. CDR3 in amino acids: CASGPGEGVNYGYTF. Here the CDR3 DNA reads TGCGCCAGCGGACCTGGAGAGGGGGTAAACTATGGCTACACCTTC.

CDR3 DNA: TGTGCCAGCAGTTATTTTCGGGGGATCGGGGACACTGAAGCTTTCTTT. Translating it yields CASSYFRGIGDTEAFF. The rearrangement links TRBV6-5 to TRBJ1-1; D perhaps matches TRBD1 (5 bases). The germline gives CDR1 MNHEY, CDR2 SVGAGI. The CDR3 extends over 16 amino acids. V was clipped by 3 bases and J by 3 bases, with 17 bases between them.

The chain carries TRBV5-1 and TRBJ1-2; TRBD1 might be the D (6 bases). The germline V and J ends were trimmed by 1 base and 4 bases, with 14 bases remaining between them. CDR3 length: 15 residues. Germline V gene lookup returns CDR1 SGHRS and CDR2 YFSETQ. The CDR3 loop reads CASSLSSGRGYGYTF. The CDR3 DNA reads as TGCGCCAGCAGCTTGTCATCGGGCAGGGGCTATGGCTACACCTTC. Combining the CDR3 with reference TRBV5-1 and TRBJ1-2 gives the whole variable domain KAGVTQTPRYLIKTRGQQVTLSCSPISGHRSVSWYQQTPGQGLQFLFEYFSETQRNKGNFPGRFSGRQFSNSRSEMNVSTLELGDSALYLCASSLSSGRGYGYTFGSGTRLTVV.

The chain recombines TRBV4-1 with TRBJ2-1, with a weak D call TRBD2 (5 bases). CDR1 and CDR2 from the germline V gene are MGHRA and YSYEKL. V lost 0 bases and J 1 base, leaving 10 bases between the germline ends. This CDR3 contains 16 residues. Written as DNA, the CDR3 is TGCGCCAGCAGCCAAGATGAGGGTGGATCCTACAATGAGCAGTTCTTC. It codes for CASSQDEGGSYNEQFF.

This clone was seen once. CDR3 DNA sequence: TGTGCCAGCCTAGCGGGGTTTGAGCAGTTCTTC. It codes for CASLAGFEQFF. The gene calls are TRBV5-5 and TRBJ2-1; TRBD2 matches 9 bases. With V trimmed by 7 bases and J by 9 bases, 2 bases remained unmatched. The V gene's germline CDR1 is SGHKS and CDR2 YYEKEE (reference sequence). The CDR3 is 11 residues long.